This T cell receptor (beta chain) was found in a study of beta chain features in type 1 diabetes. The overall study: Analysis included around 99,000,000 sorted cells drawn from all samples.

The CDR3 spans 13 residues. V was clipped by 0 bases and J by 9 bases; unmatched bases: 2. CDR1 is LGHNA and CDR2 is YNFKEQ in the germline V gene. CD45RO/CCR7/CD25/CD127/CD95/CD27 staining was used to isolate CD4+ naive, central memory, regulatory and stem cell-like memory cells by sorting. Study-level points and caveats: TCRB CDR3s from Type 1 diabetes patients were moderately but significantly shorter in all four CD4+ subsets. These data did not resolve whether HLA type affects TCRB rearrangement.

A word on this clone: Its antigen is not known.

Isolated RNA was reverse transcribed in full, so expressed TCRB transcripts were sequenced. Read counts averaged around 3.6 million for samples of naive, central memory and regulatory T cells. TCRdb keeps only in-frame clones here, not all; method: immunoSEQ multiplex PCR. The table includes 120,000 or so clones, 15% to 20% detected once. The sequence was obtained from a man younger than 35 with type 1 diabetes. V usage is TRBV4-2 and J usage is TRBJ2-1, with TRBD2 matching over 7 bases. Input material: central memory CD4+ T cells from blood. The CDR3 loop is CASSQELAGEQFF. The DNA for the CDR3 is TGTGCCAGCAGCCAAGAATTAGCGGGTGAGCAGTTCTTC.